The 18 T cell receptor beta chains reported below all come from one sample, sequenced in a study of blood T cells in healthy people across ages. Using a J-beta primer mix together with a sample-barcoded 5' primer, a second PCR was run for roughly 6 to 12 cycles. TCRdb re-derived calls from the 5' RACE reads in MiXCR, one entry per CDR3 protein. Among 700,000 or so distinct CDR3 sequences listed, approximately 22% were seen once. Sequenced: blood. These receptors came from a man between 65 and 85 years old in good health.

V is TRBV29-1 and J is TRBJ2-5; 8 positions match TRBD1. Looked up from germline, CDR1 is SQVTM and CDR2 is ANQGSEA. With V trimmed by 4 bases and J by 6 bases, 7 bases remained unmatched. CDR3 size: 13 residues. In nucleotides, the CDR3 is TGCAGCGTTGCTGAAGGACAGGGTCAGACCCAGTACTTC. Residues: CSVAEGQGQTQYF.

The V gene is TRBV9, the J gene TRBJ2-1; TRBD2 aligns across 7 bases. Germline CDR1 reads SGDLS; CDR2 reads YYNGEE. Trimming removed 4 bases from V and 1 base from J; junction bases left unmatched: 5. This CDR3 has 15 amino acids. CDR3 amino acids: CASSRRGDSYNEQFF. The CDR3 nucleotides are TGTGCCAGCAGCCGACGGGGGGATTCCTACAATGAGCAGTTCTTC.

V usage is TRBV20-1 and J usage is TRBJ2-7; 9 positions match TRBD1. CDR1 is DFQATT, CDR2 SNEGSKA, per germline (reference sequence). This CDR3 region has 15 residues. Losses at the gene ends were 4 bases for V and 2 bases for J; bases not matched to a gene: 9. The CDR3 DNA is TGCAGTGCTACTTCGCCGGGACAGGGTACCTACGAGCAGTACTTC. This sequence encodes CSATSPGQGTYEQYF.

Only a few counts were recorded for this clonotype. The chain uses TRBV7-3 and TRBJ2-5; D might be TRBD1 or TRBD2, each matching 5 bases. Germline loops: CDR1 SGHTA, CDR2 FQGTGA. V was clipped by 2 bases and J by 5 bases, with 12 bases between them. The CDR3 covers 14 residues. The CDR3 DNA follows: TGTGCCAGCAGCTTAGAAGTAGGGGAGGAGACCCAGTACTTC. Protein: CASSLEVGEETQYF.

V usage is TRBV15 and J usage is TRBJ1-1; D unclear. CDR3 length: 13 residues. CDR1 is LNHNV, CDR2 YYDKDF, per germline (reference sequence). The V and J ends lost 0 bases and 3 bases respectively, with 5 bases between them. The CDR3 region is CATSRDRHTEAFF. The CDR3 region has the DNA TGTGCCACCAGCAGAGACCGGCACACTGAAGCTTTCTTT. Using reference TRBV15 and TRBJ1-1 for the parts outside the CDR3, the full variable domain is DAMVIQNPRYQVTQFGKPVTLSCSQTLNHNVMYWYQQKSSQAPKLLFHYYDKDFNNEADTPDNFQSRRPNTSFCFLDIRSPGLGDTAMYLCATSRDRHTEAFFGQGTRLTVV.

This clonotype was detected only a few times. The V call is TRBV18, the J call TRBJ2-1; no firm D call. V was clipped by 0 bases and J by 6 bases, with 9 bases between them. Germline V gene sequence: CDR1 KGHSH, CDR2 LQKENI. This CDR3 is built from 14 residues. In nucleotides, the CDR3 is TGTGCCAGCTCACCACCGTCATCAGGCAATGAGCAGTTCTTC. Translation gives CASSPPSSGNEQFF.

This clonotype was counted between two and nine times. V is TRBV29-1 and J is TRBJ1-2; 11 bases fit TRBD1. Germline CDR1 and CDR2: SQVTM and ANQGSEA. The CDR3 has 18 amino acids. V lost 7 bases, J lost 4 bases, and 20 bases stayed unmatched. The CDR3 here is CSAEKRAGTGGKGYGYTF. The DNA for the CDR3 is TGCAGCGCCGAAAAAAGGGCAGGGACAGGGGGTAAAGGCTATGGCTACACCTTC.

The chain combines TRBV10-3 with TRBJ1-5, with 11 bases aligning to TRBD1. The junction had 7 bases not matched to a gene; V was cut back by 2 bases and J by 1 base. The CDR3 extends over 18 amino acids. The germline CDR1 and CDR2 sequences are ENHRY and SYGVKD. The CDR3 region is CAISEGQGALLSNQPQHF. The CDR3, as DNA: TGTGCCATCAGTGAGGGACAGGGGGCTTTGCTCAGCAATCAGCCCCAGCATTTT.

CDR3 coding DNA: TGTGCCAGCAGTTATCAGGCAGGAACCCCTCACGAGCAGTACTTC. Translating it yields CASSYQAGTPHEQYF. The chain joins TRBV6-5 to TRBJ2-7; no firm D call. V was cut by 3 bases and J by 5 bases, with 17 bases left in between. CDR3 length: 15 residues. Looked up from germline, CDR1 is MNHEY and CDR2 is SVGAGI.

The chain carries TRBV28 and TRBJ2-1; no definite D call. Between the trimmed V and J ends, which lost 8 bases and 8 bases, there was a span of 19 bases. Germline CDR1 reads MDHEN; CDR2 reads SYDVKM. This CDR3 region has 14 residues. CDR3 in DNA: TGTGCCAGCTTAAAGAGCCGGGTTTCTTATGAGCAGTTCTTC. It is translated as CASLKSRVSYEQFF.

The chain couples TRBV28 to TRBJ2-3; no reliable D call. The CDR3 consists of 13 residues. Trimming cost V 5 bases and J 3 bases, with 9 bases left between them. The germline V gene encodes CDR1 MDHEN and CDR2 SYDVKM. The CDR3 reads CASSTAPTDTQYF. The DNA for the CDR3 is TGTGCCAGCAGTACCGCGCCAACAGATACGCAGTATTTT.

For the CDR3, the DNA is TGCAGTGCTTTAGAGGTGTTTTACACAGATACGCAGTATTTT. It translates to CSALEVFYTDTQYF. The chain employs TRBV20-1 and TRBJ2-3; D is uncertain. This CDR3 has 14 residues. CDR1 is DFQATT and CDR2 is SNEGSKA in the germline V gene (reference sequence). V gave up 5 bases and J gave up 2 bases, with 14 bases separating them.

There are many counts of this clonotype. The V call is TRBV12-3 or TRBV12-4, the J call TRBJ2-1; no clear D. The length of the CDR3 is 12 residues. V lost 2 bases and J 6 bases, leaving 5 bases between the germline ends. In DNA form, the CDR3 reads TGTGCCAGCAGTTTAATCGTCAATGAGCAGTTCTTC. Its translation is CASSLIVNEQFF.

The gene calls are TRBV6-1 and TRBJ2-5, with D perhaps TRBD1 or TRBD2 (5 bases each). Deletions cut 3 bases from V and 1 base from J, with 18 bases between. CDR3 size: 17 residues. CDR1 and CDR2 (germline): MNHNS, SASEGT. As DNA, the CDR3 is TGTGCCAGCAGTGATATTCCGGGACGGCGGCTCCAAGAGACCCAGTACTTC. It yields the protein CASSDIPGRRLQETQYF.

The rearrangement links TRBV9 to TRBJ2-5, with D tentatively TRBD2 (6 bases). This CDR3 spans 15 amino acids. The V gene's germline CDR1 is SGDLS and CDR2 YYNGEE. V lost 3 bases and J 1 base, leaving 13 bases between the germline ends. DNA of the CDR3: TGTGCCAGCAGCGATCCCCGGGAGACCCAAGAGACCCAGTACTTC. Translation gives CASSDPRETQETQYF.

In this sample, this clonotype turned up a few times. The chain carries TRBV7-2 and TRBJ2-7; 11 bases match TRBD2. The DNA end is more similar to TRBJ2-1, so the J call may be wrong. CDR1 SGHTA and CDR2 FQGNSA come from the germline V gene. This CDR3 region has 15 residues. CDR3 protein: CASSSNSGGVREQFF. The CDR3 nucleotides are TGTGCCAGCAGCTCCAATAGCGGGGGGGTGAGGGAGCAGTTCTTC.

The genes are TRBV2 and TRBJ1-2, with D maybe TRBD1 (5 bases). Germline assignment: CDR1 SNHLY and CDR2 FYNNEI. Trimming removed 1 base from V and 4 bases from J, with 13 bases in between. The CDR3 totals 15 residues. The CDR3 DNA reads as TGTGCCAGCAGTGAAGACCAGGGTCTGGGCTATGGCTACACCTTC. Translating gives CASSEDQGLGYGYTF.

The rearrangement joins TRBV7-9 to TRBJ1-6; D gene unclear. V was shortened by 10 bases and J by 0 bases, with 19 bases between the two germline ends. CDR1 is SEHNR and CDR2 is FQNEAQ in the germline V gene (reference sequence). This CDR3 has 17 residues. The CDR3: CATGDGKHSSYNSPLHF. CDR3 bases: TGTGCCACCGGTGACGGGAAACATAGCTCCTATAATTCACCCCTCCACTTT.